The clone carrying this TCR beta chain was seen repeatedly, ten times or more. Antigen unknown. Authors of the study amplified TCR beta CDR3 regions from RNA transcripts. The primer set for the first-round RT-PCR of the TCR CDR3 was HTBI. Via MiXCR, TCRdb re-called the multiplex PCR reads, giving one row per CDR3 protein. The data contain about 690,000 distinct CDR3 sequences, 17% of them singletons. Graves' hyperthyroidism was deemed stable given no ophthalmopathy progression within 18 months. This sample is part of a study of T cells in Graves' hyperthyroidism and ophthalmopathy. Regarding the study as a whole: The model foresaw ophthalmopathy a median 6.5 months prior to onset. By a 13 V-J model, ophthalmopathy was set apart from stable hyperthyroidism.

What was sequenced was blood. This receptor was taken from a man aged 45-65 years with Graves' hyperthyroidism.

The DNA for the CDR3 is TGTGCCAGCAGCCCCCGTGAGATCTCCTACGAGCAGTACTTC. Amino acids: CASSPREISYEQYF. The J gene is TRBJ2-7, the V gene TRBV7-8, with D unresolved. Per the germline V gene, CDR1 is SGHVS and CDR2 is FQNEAQ. This CDR3 has 14 amino acids. Between the trimmed V and J ends, which lost 5 bases and 0 bases, there was a span of 11 bases.